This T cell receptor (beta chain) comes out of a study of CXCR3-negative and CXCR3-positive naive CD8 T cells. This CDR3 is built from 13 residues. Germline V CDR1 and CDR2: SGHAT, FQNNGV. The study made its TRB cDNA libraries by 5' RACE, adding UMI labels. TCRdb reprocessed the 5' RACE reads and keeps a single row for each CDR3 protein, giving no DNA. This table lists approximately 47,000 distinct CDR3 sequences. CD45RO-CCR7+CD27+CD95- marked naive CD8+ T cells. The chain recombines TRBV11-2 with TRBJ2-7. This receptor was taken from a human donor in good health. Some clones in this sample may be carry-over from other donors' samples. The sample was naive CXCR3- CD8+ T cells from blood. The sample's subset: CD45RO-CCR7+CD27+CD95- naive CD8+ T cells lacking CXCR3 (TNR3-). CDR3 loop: CASSLGSTYEQYF. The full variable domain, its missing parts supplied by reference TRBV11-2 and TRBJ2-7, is EAGVAQSPRYKIIEKRQSVAFWCNPISGHATLYWYQQILGQGPKLLIQFQNNGVVDDSQLPKDRFSAERLKGVDSTLKIQPAKLEDSAVYLCASSLGSTYEQYFGPGTRLTVT.